Here is one TCR beta chain with its context. This entry belongs to a study of blood T cell repertoires in COVID-19. On the study more broadly: The origin of the acute and convalescent COVID-19 samples was the United States, Italy and Spain. The cDNA or gDNA used as material had been derived from T cells, B-cell-depleted T cells, or PBMCs.

In the original workflow: Amplification of reference gene primers was used by the study to estimate nucleated cell counts. Only in-frame clones appear in the TCRdb table, and some are missing; sequencing was by immunoSEQ multiplex PCR. The V and J calls and clone size come from that table; D and trimming were worked out from the DNA. Here the sample spans 150,000 or so clones, over 80% being singletons. This CDR3 is built from 16 residues. CDR1 is KGHSH, CDR2 LQKENI, per germline. The germline V and J ends were trimmed by 5 bases and 4 bases, with 21 bases remaining between them. Material for sequencing was peripheral blood. The origin of this receptor is a woman aged 45-65 years with acute or convalescent COVID-19. The chain employs TRBV18 and TRBJ2-7; maybe TRBD2 (6 bases). CDR3 bases: TGTGCCAGCTCAACAAAAACCGGGACTTTTACGTACGAGCAGTACTTC. Translated, it gives CASSTKTGTFTYEQYF. Full variable domain (remainder filled in from reference TRBV18 and TRBJ2-7): NAGVMQNPRHLVRRRGQEARLRCSPMKGHSHVYWYRQLPEEGLKFMVYLQKENIIDESGMPKERFSAEFPKEGPSILRIQQVVRGDSAAYFCASSTKTGTFTYEQYFGPGTRLTVT.